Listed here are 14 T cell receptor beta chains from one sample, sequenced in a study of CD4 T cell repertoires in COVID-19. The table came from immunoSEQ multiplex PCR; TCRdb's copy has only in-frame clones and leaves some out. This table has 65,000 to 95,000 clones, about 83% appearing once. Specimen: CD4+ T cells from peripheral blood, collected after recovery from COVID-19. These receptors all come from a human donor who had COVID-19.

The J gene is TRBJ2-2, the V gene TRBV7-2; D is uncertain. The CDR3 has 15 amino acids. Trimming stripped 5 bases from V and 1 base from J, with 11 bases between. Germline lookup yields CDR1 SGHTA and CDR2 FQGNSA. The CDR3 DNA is TGTGCCAGCAGCCCACAGTTTCTGAACACCGGGGAGCTGTTTTTT. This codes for CASSPQFLNTGELFF.

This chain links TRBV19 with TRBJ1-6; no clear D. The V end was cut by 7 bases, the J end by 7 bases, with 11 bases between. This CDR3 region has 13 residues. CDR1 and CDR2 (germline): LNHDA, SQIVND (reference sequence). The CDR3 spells CASTEEANSPLHF. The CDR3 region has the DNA TGTGCCAGTACCGAGGAGGCCAATTCACCCCTCCACTTT.

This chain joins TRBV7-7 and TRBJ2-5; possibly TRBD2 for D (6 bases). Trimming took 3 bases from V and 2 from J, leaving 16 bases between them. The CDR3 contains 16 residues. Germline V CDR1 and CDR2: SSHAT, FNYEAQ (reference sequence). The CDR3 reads CASSLGLLIGQETQYF. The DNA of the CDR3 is TGTGCCAGCAGCTTGGGACTCCTGATAGGGCAAGAGACCCAGTACTTC.

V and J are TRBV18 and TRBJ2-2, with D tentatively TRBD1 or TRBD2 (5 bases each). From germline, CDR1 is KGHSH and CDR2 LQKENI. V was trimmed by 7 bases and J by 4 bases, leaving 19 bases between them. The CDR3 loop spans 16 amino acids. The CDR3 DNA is TGTGCCAGCTTACACGGGGCAGATCCCGGCACCGGGGAGCTGTTTTTT. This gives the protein CASLHGADPGTGELFF. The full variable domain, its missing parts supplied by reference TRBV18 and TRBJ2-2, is NAGVMQNPRHLVRRRGQEARLRCSPMKGHSHVYWYRQLPEEGLKFMVYLQKENIIDESGMPKERFSAEFPKEGPSILRIQQVVRGDSAAYFCASLHGADPGTGELFFGEGSRLTVL.

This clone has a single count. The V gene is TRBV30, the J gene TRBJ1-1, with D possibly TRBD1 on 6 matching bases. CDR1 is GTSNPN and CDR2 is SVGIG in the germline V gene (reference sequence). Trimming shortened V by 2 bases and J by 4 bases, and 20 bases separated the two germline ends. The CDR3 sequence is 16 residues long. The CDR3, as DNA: TGTGCCTGGAGTTTAGGGGGGGCGAGTTCCAGCACTGAAGCTTTCTTT. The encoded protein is CAWSLGGASSSTEAFF.

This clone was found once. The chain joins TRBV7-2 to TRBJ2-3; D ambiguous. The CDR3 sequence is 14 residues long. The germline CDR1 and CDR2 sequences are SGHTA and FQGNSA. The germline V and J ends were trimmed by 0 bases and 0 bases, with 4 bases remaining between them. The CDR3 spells CASSLAYSTDTQYF. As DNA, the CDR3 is TGTGCCAGCAGCTTAGCGTACAGCACAGATACGCAGTATTTT.

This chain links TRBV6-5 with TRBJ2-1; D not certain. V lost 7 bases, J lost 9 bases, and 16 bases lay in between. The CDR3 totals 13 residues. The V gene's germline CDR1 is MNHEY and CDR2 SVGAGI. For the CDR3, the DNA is TGTGCCAGCATGGCCCTCGTCCTGAGTGAGCAGTTCTTC. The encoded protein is CASMALVLSEQFF.

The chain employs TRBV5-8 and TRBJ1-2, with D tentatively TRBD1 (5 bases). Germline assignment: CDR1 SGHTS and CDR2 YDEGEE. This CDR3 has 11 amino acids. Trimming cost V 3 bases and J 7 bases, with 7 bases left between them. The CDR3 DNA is TGTGCCAGCAGCTCCAGGGTTGGCTACACCTTC. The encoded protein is CASSSRVGYTF.

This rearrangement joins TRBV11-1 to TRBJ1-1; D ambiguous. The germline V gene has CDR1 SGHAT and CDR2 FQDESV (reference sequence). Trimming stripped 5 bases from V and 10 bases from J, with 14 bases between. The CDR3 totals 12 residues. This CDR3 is CASSSTAQRAFF. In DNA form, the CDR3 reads TGTGCCAGCAGCAGCACGGCCCAACGAGCTTTCTTT.

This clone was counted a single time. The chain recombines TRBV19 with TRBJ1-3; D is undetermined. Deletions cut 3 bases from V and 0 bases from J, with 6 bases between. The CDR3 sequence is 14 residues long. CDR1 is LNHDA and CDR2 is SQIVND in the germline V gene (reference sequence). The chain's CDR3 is CASSIKTSGNTIYF. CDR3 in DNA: TGTGCCAGTAGTATTAAGACCTCTGGAAACACCATATATTTT.

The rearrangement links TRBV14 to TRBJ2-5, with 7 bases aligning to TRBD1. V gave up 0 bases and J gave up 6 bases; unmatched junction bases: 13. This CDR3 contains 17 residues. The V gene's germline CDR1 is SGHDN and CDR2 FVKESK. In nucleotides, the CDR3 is TGTGCCAGCAGCCAAGATGATGGCAGGGGGAGTAGGAAGACCCAGTACTTC. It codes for CASSQDDGRGSRKTQYF. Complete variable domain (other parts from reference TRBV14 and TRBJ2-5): EAGVTQFPSHSVIEKGQTVTLRCDPISGHDNLYWYRRVMGKEIKFLLHFVKESKQDESGMPNNRFLAERTGGTYSTLKVQPAELEDSGVYFCASSQDDGRGSRKTQYFGPGTRLLVL.

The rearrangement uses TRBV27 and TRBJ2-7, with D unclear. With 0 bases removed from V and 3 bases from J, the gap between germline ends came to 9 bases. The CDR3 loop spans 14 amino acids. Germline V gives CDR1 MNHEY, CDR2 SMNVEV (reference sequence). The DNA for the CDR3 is TGTGCCAGCAGTTTATCGGGGAACCACTACGAGCAGTACTTC. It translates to CASSLSGNHYEQYF.

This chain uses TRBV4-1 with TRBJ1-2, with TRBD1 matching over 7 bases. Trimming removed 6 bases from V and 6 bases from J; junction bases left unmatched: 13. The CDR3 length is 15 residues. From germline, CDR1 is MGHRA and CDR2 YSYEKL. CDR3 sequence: CASRIPGGGRDGYTF. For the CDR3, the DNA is TGCGCCAGCAGAATCCCGGGAGGGGGCCGCGATGGCTACACCTTC.

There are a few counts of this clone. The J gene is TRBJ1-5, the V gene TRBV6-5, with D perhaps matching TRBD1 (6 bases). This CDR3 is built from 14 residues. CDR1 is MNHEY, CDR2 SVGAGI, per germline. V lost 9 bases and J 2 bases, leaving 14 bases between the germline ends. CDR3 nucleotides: TGTGCCAGTGTAGGACAGCCGGGCAATCAGCCCCAGCATTTT. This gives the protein CASVGQPGNQPQHF.